This record concerns one TCR beta chain sequence. This entry belongs to a study of blood T cell repertoires in COVID-19. The germline CDR1 and CDR2 sequences are MNHNS and SASEGT. This CDR3 is built from 15 residues. V lost 2 bases to trimming and J lost 5 bases, with 14 bases between them. Here immunoSEQ multiplex PCR was the method, and the copy in TCRdb shows in-frame clones only, minus some. The sample records over 95,000 clones, just under 90% being singletons. The V and J genes are TRBV6-1 and TRBJ2-3, with a tentative D call TRBD1 (6 bases). The TCR originated in a woman aged 45-65 years with acute or convalescent COVID-19. Sequencing was carried out using peripheral blood. CDR3 in amino acids: CASSERRGDKDTQYF. In nucleotides, the CDR3 is TGTGCCAGCAGTGAACGAAGAGGGGACAAAGATACGCAGTATTTT.